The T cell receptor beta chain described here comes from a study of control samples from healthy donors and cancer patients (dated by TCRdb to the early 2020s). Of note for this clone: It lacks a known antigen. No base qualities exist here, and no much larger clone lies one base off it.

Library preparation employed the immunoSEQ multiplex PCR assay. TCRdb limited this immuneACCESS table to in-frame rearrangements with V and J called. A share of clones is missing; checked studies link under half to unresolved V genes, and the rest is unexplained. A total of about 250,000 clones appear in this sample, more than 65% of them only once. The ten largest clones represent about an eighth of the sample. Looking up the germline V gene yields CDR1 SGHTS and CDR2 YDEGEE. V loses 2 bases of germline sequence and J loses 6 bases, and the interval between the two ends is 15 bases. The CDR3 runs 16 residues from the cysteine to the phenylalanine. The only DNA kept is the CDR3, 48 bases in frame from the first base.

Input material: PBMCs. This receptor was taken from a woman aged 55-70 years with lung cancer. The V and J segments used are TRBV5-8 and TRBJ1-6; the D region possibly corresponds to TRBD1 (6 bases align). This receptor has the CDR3 CASSLGQNIPNSPLHF. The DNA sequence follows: TGTGCCAGCAGCTTAGGACAGAACATCCCTAATTCACCCCTCCACTTT.